These T cell receptor beta chains were read from a single sample in a study of beta chain features in type 1 diabetes. Only in-frame clones appear in the TCRdb table, and some are missing; sequencing was by immunoSEQ multiplex PCR. The sample shows fewer than 350,000 clones, around 7.8% of them seen only once. The material sequenced was central memory CD4+ T cells from blood. The receptors originated from a woman aged 18-29 years in good health. CDR3s include the opening cysteine and the closing phenylalanine or tryptophan. The D gene is left open where the match is weak. Clone size is not always given. Where it is, it says once, few, many or a class for expanded clones.

d_call,v_call,cdr3_length,j_call,clone_size,cdr3_aa,cdr3_nt
NA,TRBV30,13,TRBJ2-2,NA,CACHRGYTGELFF,TGTGCCTGCCATAGGGGTTACACCGGGGAGCTGTTTTTT
NA,TRBV6-6,14,TRBJ1-4,few,CASRSGTFNEKLFF,TGTGCCAGCAGATCCGGGACATTCAATGAAAAACTGTTTTTT
NA,TRBV29-1,11,TRBJ1-1,few,CSVEMNTEAFF,TGCAGCGTTGAGATGAACACTGAAGCTTTCTTT
NA,TRBV7-9,17,TRBJ1-5,NA,CASSLGDIGAGMQPQHF,TGTGCCAGCAGCTTAGGCGACATTGGGGCTGGGATGCAGCCCCAGCATTTT
NA,TRBV7-2,14,TRBJ1-5,NA,CASSLEPRVQPQHF,TGTGCCAGCAGCTTAGAACCGAGGGTTCAGCCCCAGCATTTT
NA,TRBV7-9,14,TRBJ2-5,few,CASSSYRTEETQYF,TGTGCCAGCAGCTCTTACCGGACAGAAGAGACCCAGTACTTC
NA,TRBV4-1,17,TRBJ2-1,many,CASSHGKGGRSYNEQFF,TGCGCCAGCAGCCATGGCAAGGGCGGCCGATCCTACAATGAGCAGTTCTTC
NA,TRBV5-1,14,TRBJ1-1,NA,CASSLIFEDTEAFF,TGCGCCAGCAGCTTGATTTTCGAGGACACTGAAGCTTTCTTT
TRBD1,TRBV4-3,16,TRBJ1-6,NA,CASSRDRDRVNSPLHF,TGCGCCAGCAGCCGCGATCGCGACAGGGTAAATTCACCCCTCCACTTT
TRBD1,TRBV29-1,13,TRBJ1-2,few,CSVNPDRGDGYTF,TGCAGCGTTAATCCCGACAGGGGAGATGGCTACACCTTC
NA,TRBV25-1,12,TRBJ1-6,many,CASSGLGLALHF,TGTGCCAGCAGCGGCCTGGGGTTGGCCCTCCACTTT
NA,TRBV7-2,14,TRBJ2-3,many,CASSLAWGEDTQYF,TGTGCCAGCAGCTTAGCATGGGGGGAAGATACGCAGTATTTT
NA,TRBV25-1,14,TRBJ2-5,few,CASSLRGLGETQYF,TGTGCCAGCAGCCTCCGGGGGCTCGGAGAGACCCAGTACTTC
NA,TRBV7-3,13,TRBJ2-5,few,CASSLGQGETQYF,TGTGCCAGCAGCTTGGGACAAGGAGAGACCCAGTACTTC
TRBD2,TRBV7-9,17,TRBJ2-1,few,CASSLPLAESSYNEQFF,TGTGCCAGCAGCTTACCCCTAGCGGAGAGCTCCTACAATGAGCAGTTCTTC
NA,TRBV28,17,TRBJ1-4,NA,CASSLRTSSATNEKLFF,TGTGCCAGCAGTCTTCGGACCAGTTCTGCAACTAATGAAAAACTGTTTTTT
TRBD1,TRBV11-3,13,TRBJ2-1,NA,CASSGTGTNEQFF,TGTGCCAGCTCCGGGACAGGGACCAATGAGCAGTTCTTC
NA,TRBV27,14,TRBJ1-2,few,CASHRAGTLGGYTF,TGTGCCAGCCACAGGGCAGGCACCTTGGGTGGCTACACCTTC
TRBD2,TRBV7-3,15,TRBJ2-3,NA,CASSFGGSRRDTQYF,TGTGCCAGCAGCTTCGGCGGGAGTAGGAGAGATACGCAGTATTTT
NA,TRBV7-8,15,TRBJ2-4,many,CASSPNRGAKNIQYF,TGTGCCAGCAGCCCTAATCGAGGTGCCAAAAACATTCAGTACTTC
TRBD2,TRBV28,15,TRBJ2-7,many,CASSSSGTRMYEQYF,TGTGCCAGCAGTTCGTCCGGGACTAGGATGTACGAGCAGTACTTC
TRBD2,TRBV7-2,16,TRBJ2-7,NA,CASSPYSTSGAYEQYF,TGTGCCAGCAGCCCCTATTCGACTAGCGGGGCCTACGAGCAGTACTTC
TRBD1,TRBV27,15,TRBJ2-1,few,CASSFGAGGSDEQFF,TGTGCCAGCAGTTTTGGGGCAGGGGGCTCGGATGAGCAGTTCTTC
NA,TRBV10-2,13,TRBJ1-2,few,CASSEYSSYGYTF,TGCGCCAGCAGTGAGTACAGCTCCTATGGCTACACCTTC
NA,TRBV7-9,12,TRBJ2-4,few,CASAHEGDIQYF,TGTGCCAGCGCCCATGAGGGGGACATTCAGTACTTC
TRBD1,TRBV7-9,14,TRBJ1-5,NA,CASSSQTGDQPQHF,TGTGCCAGCAGTTCACAAACAGGGGACCAGCCCCAGCATTTT
TRBD2,TRBV5-6,13,TRBJ2-3,few,CATYGRLGDTQYF,TGTGCCACCTACGGGAGGCTGGGAGATACGCAGTATTTT
NA,TRBV29-1,11,TRBJ2-7,few,CSVGDFYEQYF,TGCAGCGTTGGGGATTTCTACGAGCAGTACTTC
NA,TRBV2,14,TRBJ2-2,few,CASRGTSNTGELFF,TGTGCCAGCAGGGGGACATCGAACACCGGGGAGCTGTTTTTT
NA,TRBV2,11,TRBJ1-2,many,CASNEEGGYTF,TGTGCCAGCAACGAAGAGGGTGGCTACACCTTC
NA,TRBV27,13,TRBJ1-5,NA,CASSLRTNQPQHF,TGTGCCAGCAGTTTAAGGACGAATCAGCCCCAGCATTTT
TRBD1,TRBV2,15,TRBJ1-1,NA,CASRGQGVGNTEAFF,TGTGCCAGCAGGGGACAGGGAGTGGGGAACACTGAAGCTTTCTTT
NA,TRBV2,14,TRBJ2-5,many,CASSETVPQETQYF,TGTGCCAGCAGTGAAACGGTCCCCCAAGAGACCCAGTACTTC